These T cell receptor beta chains were read from a single sample in a study of CD8 T cells in ankylosing spondylitis. In TCRdb, the 5' RACE reads were re-called with MiXCR into one record per CDR3 protein. The table includes some 30,000 distinct CDR3 sequences, more than 13% detected once. The source material was blood. These receptors all stem from a male donor with ankylosing spondylitis or in good health (not recorded which). CDR3s include the opening cysteine and the closing phenylalanine or tryptophan. The D gene is left open where the match is weak. Clone size is shown for a subset of rows, as once, few, many or a class of expanded clone.

D gene: NA
clone size: NA
J gene: TRBJ2-1
V gene: TRBV20-1
CDR3 protein: CSAREQASSYNEQFF
CDR3 DNA: TGTAGTGCTAGGGAACAGGCGAGCTCCTACAATGAGCAGTTCTTC

D gene: NA
clone size: NA
J gene: TRBJ2-2
V gene: TRBV4-3
CDR3 protein: CASSQLRSIGELFF
CDR3 DNA: TGCGCCAGCAGCCAGCTTAGAAGCATCGGGGAGCTGTTTTTT

D gene: NA
clone size: few
J gene: TRBJ2-2
V gene: TRBV7-2
CDR3 protein: CASSSLGGRDTGELFF
CDR3 DNA: TGTGCCAGCAGCTCCCTGGGTGGGCGAGACACCGGGGAGCTGTTTTTT

D gene: TRBD2
clone size: few
J gene: TRBJ2-1
V gene: TRBV5-1
CDR3 protein: CASSLEGTSGFNEQFF
CDR3 DNA: TGCGCCAGCAGCTTGGAAGGGACTAGCGGTTTTAATGAGCAGTTCTTC

D gene: NA
clone size: once
J gene: TRBJ2-5
V gene: TRBV24-1
CDR3 protein: CATSGSGLWETQYF
CDR3 DNA: TGTGCCACCAGTGGATCGGGGCTCTGGGAGACCCAGTACTTC

D gene: NA
clone size: NA
J gene: TRBJ2-2
V gene: TRBV14
CDR3 protein: CASSQSMGQNTGELFF
CDR3 DNA: TGTGCCAGCAGCCAATCTATGGGACAGAACACCGGGGAGCTGTTTTTT

D gene: NA
clone size: many
J gene: TRBJ2-7
V gene: TRBV5-1
CDR3 protein: CASSWDGEYEQYF
CDR3 DNA: TGCGCCAGCAGCTGGGACGGAGAATACGAGCAGTACTTC

D gene: NA
clone size: few
J gene: TRBJ2-2
V gene: TRBV29-1
CDR3 protein: CSVGQPNTGELFF
CDR3 DNA: TGCAGCGTTGGACAGCCGAACACCGGGGAGCTGTTTTTT

D gene: TRBD2
clone size: few
J gene: TRBJ2-1
V gene: TRBV29-1
CDR3 protein: CSVAGTSGNNEQFF
CDR3 DNA: TGCAGCGTAGCCGGGACTAGCGGGAACAATGAGCAGTTCTTC

D gene: NA
clone size: NA
J gene: TRBJ2-5
V gene: TRBV29-1
CDR3 protein: CSVEEGFRGETQYF
CDR3 DNA: TGCAGCGTTGAAGAAGGGTTCCGTGGAGAGACCCAGTACTTC

D gene: NA
clone size: few
J gene: TRBJ1-1
V gene: TRBV3-1
CDR3 protein: CASSQDAPGQPNTEAFF
CDR3 DNA: TGTGCCAGCAGCCAAGACGCGCCAGGGCAACCGAACACTGAAGCTTTCTTT

D gene: NA
clone size: NA
J gene: TRBJ2-1
V gene: TRBV15
CDR3 protein: CATSRALVVSYNEQFF
CDR3 DNA: TGTGCCACCAGCAGAGCCCTTGTAGTCTCCTACAATGAGCAGTTCTTC

D gene: TRBD2
clone size: NA
J gene: TRBJ2-1
V gene: TRBV29-1
CDR3 protein: CSVGRSGRADEQFF
CDR3 DNA: TGCAGCGTTGGGAGAAGCGGGAGGGCAGATGAGCAGTTCTTC

D gene: NA
clone size: few
J gene: TRBJ1-4
V gene: TRBV12-3/TRBV12-4
CDR3 protein: CASSHPRDPNEKLFF
CDR3 DNA: TGTGCCAGCAGTCACCCGCGGGACCCTAATGAAAAACTGTTTTTT

D gene: TRBD2
clone size: NA
J gene: TRBJ2-1
V gene: TRBV12-3/TRBV12-4
CDR3 protein: CASSSGSSYNEQFF
CDR3 DNA: TGTGCCAGCAGTAGCGGGAGCTCCTACAATGAGCAGTTCTTC

D gene: NA
clone size: NA
J gene: TRBJ2-3
V gene: TRBV30
CDR3 protein: CAWRALNRVPGDTQYF
CDR3 DNA: TGTGCCTGGAGGGCCCTAAACAGGGTGCCGGGAGATACGCAGTATTTT

D gene: TRBD2
clone size: NA
J gene: TRBJ2-3
V gene: TRBV20-1
CDR3 protein: CSAFGTSGRGIPSTDTQYF
CDR3 DNA: TGCAGTGCCTTTGGGACTAGCGGGAGAGGAATCCCAAGCACAGATACGCAGTATTTT

D gene: TRBD2
clone size: NA
J gene: TRBJ2-1
V gene: TRBV6-2/TRBV6-3
CDR3 protein: CASSTTSGGASNEQFF
CDR3 DNA: TGTGCCAGCAGTACTACTAGCGGGGGGGCCTCCAATGAGCAGTTCTTC

D gene: NA
clone size: few
J gene: TRBJ2-2
V gene: TRBV5-5
CDR3 protein: CASSWTGDTGELFF
CDR3 DNA: TGTGCCAGCAGCTGGACGGGAGACACCGGGGAGCTGTTTTTT

D gene: NA
clone size: few
J gene: TRBJ2-5
V gene: TRBV3-1
CDR3 protein: CASSQTGYQETQYF
CDR3 DNA: TGTGCCAGCAGCCAAACCGGGTACCAAGAGACCCAGTACTTC

D gene: NA
clone size: few
J gene: TRBJ2-2
V gene: TRBV20-1
CDR3 protein: CSADAGRAGELFF
CDR3 DNA: TGCAGTGCTGACGCGGGACGTGCCGGGGAGCTGTTTTTT

D gene: TRBD2
clone size: NA
J gene: TRBJ2-1
V gene: TRBV7-9
CDR3 protein: CASSYTSGSSNEQFF
CDR3 DNA: TGTGCCAGCAGTTACACTAGCGGGAGTAGCAATGAGCAGTTCTTC

D gene: NA
clone size: NA
J gene: TRBJ2-3
V gene: TRBV28
CDR3 protein: CASSSTAPDTQYF
CDR3 DNA: TGTGCCAGCAGTTCCACGGCCCCAGATACGCAGTATTTT

D gene: TRBD2
clone size: NA
J gene: TRBJ2-1
V gene: TRBV3-1
CDR3 protein: CASSQTSGVYNEQFF
CDR3 DNA: TGTGCCAGCAGCCAGACTAGCGGGGTATACAATGAGCAGTTCTTC

D gene: NA
clone size: NA
J gene: TRBJ2-1
V gene: TRBV28
CDR3 protein: CASSSPGPSYNEQFF
CDR3 DNA: TGTGCCAGCAGCTCCCCCGGGCCCTCCTACAATGAGCAGTTCTTC

D gene: NA
clone size: few
J gene: TRBJ2-7
V gene: TRBV12-3/TRBV12-4
CDR3 protein: CASSPRVGEQYF
CDR3 DNA: TGTGCCAGCAGTCCCAGGGTTGGCGAGCAGTACTTC

D gene: TRBD2
clone size: few
J gene: TRBJ2-2
V gene: TRBV5-1
CDR3 protein: CASTKKQQTSGRDSNTGELFF
CDR3 DNA: TGCGCCAGCACCAAAAAACAACAGACTAGCGGGAGGGATTCGAACACCGGGGAGCTGTTTTTT

D gene: NA
clone size: many
J gene: TRBJ1-5
V gene: TRBV5-6
CDR3 protein: CASSLTRGVYSNQPQHF
CDR3 DNA: TGTGCCAGCAGCTTAACCAGGGGCGTTTATAGCAATCAGCCCCAGCATTTT

D gene: NA
clone size: NA
J gene: TRBJ2-3
V gene: TRBV5-5
CDR3 protein: CASSRIKAESDTQYF
CDR3 DNA: TGTGCCAGCAGCCGAATCAAAGCGGAGTCGGATACGCAGTATTTT

D gene: TRBD1
clone size: few
J gene: TRBJ1-1
V gene: TRBV30
CDR3 protein: CAWSRGPRSEAFF
CDR3 DNA: TGTGCCTGGAGTAGGGGGCCACGGTCTGAAGCTTTCTTT

D gene: TRBD2
clone size: NA
J gene: TRBJ2-3
V gene: TRBV4-2
CDR3 protein: CASSLSGGARDTQYF
CDR3 DNA: TGTGCCAGCAGTCTGAGCGGGGGGGCTCGGGATACGCAGTATTTT